This T cell receptor beta chain was recovered during a study of PD-1 blockade in classical Hodgkin lymphoma. Findings and limits, study-wide: Repertoire difference causes, possibly disease activity or prior therapy, remain undefined. By cycle point C4D1, TCR diversity had risen significantly in CD4+ cells (but not CD8+ cells).

Each and every patient relapsed after autologous stem cell transplantation, and patients got differing brentuximab vedotin exposure. V was clipped by 0 bases and J by 0 bases, with 5 bases between them. CDR3 length equals 14 residues. The germline V gene has CDR1 MNHEY and CDR2 SVGAGI. Only in-frame clones appear in the TCRdb table, and some are missing; sequencing was by immunoSEQ multiplex PCR. This table has about 17,000 clones, 75% to 85% appearing once. Remarks on this clone: Its target is not known.

The sequencing here drew on peripheral blood mononuclear cells (PBMCs), taken at baseline. The chain carries TRBV6-5 and TRBJ1-1; D remains ambiguous. This clonotype was obtained from a human donor with classical Hodgkin lymphoma. The CDR3 nucleotides are TGTGCCAGCAGTTACTCGAAGGTGAACACTGAAGCTTTCTTT. This codes for CASSYSKVNTEAFF.